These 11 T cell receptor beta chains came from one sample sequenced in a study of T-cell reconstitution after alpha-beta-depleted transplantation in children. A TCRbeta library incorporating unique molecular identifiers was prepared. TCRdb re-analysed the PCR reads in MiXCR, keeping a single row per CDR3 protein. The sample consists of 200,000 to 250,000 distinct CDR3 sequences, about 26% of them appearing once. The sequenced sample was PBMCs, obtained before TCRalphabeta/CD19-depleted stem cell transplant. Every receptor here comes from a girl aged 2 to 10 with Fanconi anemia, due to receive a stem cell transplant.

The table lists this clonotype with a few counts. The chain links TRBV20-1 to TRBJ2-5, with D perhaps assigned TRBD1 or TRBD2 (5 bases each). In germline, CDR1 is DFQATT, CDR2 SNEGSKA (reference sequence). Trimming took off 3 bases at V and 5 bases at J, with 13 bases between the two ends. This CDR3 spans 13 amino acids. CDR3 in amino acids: CSARFQGGETQYF. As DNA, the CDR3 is TGCAGTGCTAGGTTCCAGGGCGGGGAGACCCAGTACTTC.

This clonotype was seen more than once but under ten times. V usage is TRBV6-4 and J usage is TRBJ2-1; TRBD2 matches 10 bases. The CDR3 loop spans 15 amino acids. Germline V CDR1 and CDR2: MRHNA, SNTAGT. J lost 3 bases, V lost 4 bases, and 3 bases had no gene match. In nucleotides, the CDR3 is TGTGCCAGCAGTGCGGCTAGCGGGAGCTACAATGAGCAGTTCTTC. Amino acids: CASSAASGSYNEQFF.

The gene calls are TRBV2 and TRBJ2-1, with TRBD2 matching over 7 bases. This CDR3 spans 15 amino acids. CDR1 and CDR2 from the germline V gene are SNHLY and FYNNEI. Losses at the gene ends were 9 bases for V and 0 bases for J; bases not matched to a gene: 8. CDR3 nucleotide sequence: TGTGCCAGTAAACTAGCGTCCCACTCCTACAATGAGCAGTTCTTC. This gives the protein CASKLASHSYNEQFF. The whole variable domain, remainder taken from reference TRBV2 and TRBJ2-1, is EPEVTQTPSHQVTQMGQEVILRCVPISNHLYFYWYRQILGQKVEFLVSFYNNEISEKSEIFDDQFSVERPDGSNFTLKIRSTKLEDSAMYFCASKLASHSYNEQFFGPGTRLTVL.

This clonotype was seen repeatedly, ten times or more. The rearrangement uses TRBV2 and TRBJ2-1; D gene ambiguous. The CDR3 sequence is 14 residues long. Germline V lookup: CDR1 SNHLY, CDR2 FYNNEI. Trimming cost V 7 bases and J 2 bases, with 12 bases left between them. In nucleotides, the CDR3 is TGTGCCAGCAAGCTAGATCTAGCCTACAATGAGCAGTTCTTC. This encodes CASKLDLAYNEQFF.

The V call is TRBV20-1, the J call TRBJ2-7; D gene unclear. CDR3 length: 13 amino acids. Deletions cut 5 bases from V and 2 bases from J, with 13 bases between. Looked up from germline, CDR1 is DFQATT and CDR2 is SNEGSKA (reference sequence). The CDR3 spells CSAHWASPYEQYF. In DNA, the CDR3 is TGCAGTGCTCACTGGGCCAGTCCCTACGAGCAGTACTTC.

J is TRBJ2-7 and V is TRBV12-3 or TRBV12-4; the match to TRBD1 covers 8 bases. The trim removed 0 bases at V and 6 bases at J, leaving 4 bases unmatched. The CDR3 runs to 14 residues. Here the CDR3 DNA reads TGTGCCAGCAGTTTAGCGACAGGGGTTCGCGAGCAGTACTTC. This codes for CASSLATGVREQYF.

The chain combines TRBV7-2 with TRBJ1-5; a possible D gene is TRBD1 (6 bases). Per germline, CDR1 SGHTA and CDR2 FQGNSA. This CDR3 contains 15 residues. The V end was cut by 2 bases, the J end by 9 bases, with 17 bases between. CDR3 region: CASSLQDSLGRPQHF. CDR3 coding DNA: TGTGCCAGCAGCTTACAGGACAGCCTTGGAAGGCCCCAGCATTTT.

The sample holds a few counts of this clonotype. The CDR3 coding sequence is TGTGCCACCAGCAGAGATAGGGTGAGAACCTACGAGCAGTACTTC. It is translated as CATSRDRVRTYEQYF. The rearrangement joins TRBV15 to TRBJ2-7; D uncertain. The CDR3 contains 15 residues. V lost 0 bases and J lost 2, with 11 bases in between. The germline gives CDR1 LNHNV, CDR2 YYDKDF (reference sequence).

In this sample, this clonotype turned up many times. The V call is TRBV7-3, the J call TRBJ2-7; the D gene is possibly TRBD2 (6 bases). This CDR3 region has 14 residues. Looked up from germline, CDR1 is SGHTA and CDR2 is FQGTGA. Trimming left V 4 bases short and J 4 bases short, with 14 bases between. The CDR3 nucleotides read TGTGCCAGCAGCTACGGGGCAGGGAGGTACGAGCAGTACTTC. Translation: CASSYGAGRYEQYF.

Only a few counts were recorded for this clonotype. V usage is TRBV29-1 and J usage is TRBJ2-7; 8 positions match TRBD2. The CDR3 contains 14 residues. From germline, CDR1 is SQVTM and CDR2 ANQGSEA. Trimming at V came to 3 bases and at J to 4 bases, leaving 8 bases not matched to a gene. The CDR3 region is CSVDQREKGYEQYF. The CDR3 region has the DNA TGCAGCGTTGATCAGCGGGAGAAGGGATACGAGCAGTACTTC.

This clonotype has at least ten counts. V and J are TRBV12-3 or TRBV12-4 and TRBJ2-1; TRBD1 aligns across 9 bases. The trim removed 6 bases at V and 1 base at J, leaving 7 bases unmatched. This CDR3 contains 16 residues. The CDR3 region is CASRPEQGASYNEQFF. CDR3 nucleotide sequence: TGTGCCAGCAGACCGGAACAGGGGGCGTCCTACAATGAGCAGTTCTTC.